The 29 T cell receptor beta chains below were found in one sample sequenced in a study of blood T cell repertoires in COVID-19. Libraries were prepared by immunoSEQ multiplex PCR; TCRdb keeps only in-frame clonotypes and omits some of them. Of approximately 300,000 clones listed, roughly 85% were seen once; the top ten hold approximately 1.9%. The specimen sequenced was PBMCs or T cells enriched from blood (not recorded which). Receptors originate from a woman in her twenties or thirties who had been exposed to COVID-19.

The chain links TRBV27 to TRBJ2-7; 8 nucleotides match TRBD2. J was trimmed by 4 bases and V by 3 bases; bases with no gene match: 5. Germline lookup yields CDR1 MNHEY and CDR2 SMNVEV (reference sequence). CDR3 length: 14 amino acids. Here the CDR3 DNA reads TGTGCCAGCAGTTTTAGTAGCGGGGTATACGAGCAGTACTTC. Protein: CASSFSSGVYEQYF.

The chain recombines TRBV18 with TRBJ2-3, with 7 bases identical to TRBD2. CDR1 and CDR2 (germline): KGHSH, LQKENI. This CDR3 has 15 amino acids. With V trimmed by 3 bases and J by 1 base, 4 bases remained unmatched. The CDR3 DNA is TGTGCCAGCTCACCCAGCGGGGTCGGCACAGATACGCAGTATTTT. As protein: CASSPSGVGTDTQYF.

This clone has just one count. The chain carries TRBV28 and TRBJ1-2; D possibly corresponds to TRBD1 (5 bases). V gave up 2 bases and J gave up 4 bases, with 8 bases separating them. The CDR3 is 13 residues long. The germline gives CDR1 MDHEN, CDR2 SYDVKM. In DNA, the CDR3 is TGTGCCAGCAGTTTAGGGACTAGCTATGGCTACACCTTC. Its translation is CASSLGTSYGYTF.

The chain has TRBV7-9 and TRBJ2-3, with TRBD2 matching over 11 bases. The CDR3 extends over 16 amino acids. The J segment lost 2 bases and the V segment lost 5 bases, leaving 6 bases of the junction unmatched. Germline V gene data show CDR1 as SEHNR and CDR2 as FQNEAQ (reference sequence). CDR3 in amino acids: CASSEGLAGITDTQYF. CDR3 coding DNA: TGTGCCAGCAGCGAAGGACTAGCGGGCATCACAGATACGCAGTATTTT.

The chain employs TRBV19 and TRBJ1-4, with D possibly being TRBD1 (5 bases). The germline V gene encodes CDR1 LNHDA and CDR2 SQIVND (reference sequence). Between the trimmed V and J ends, which lost 5 bases and 8 bases, there was a span of 15 bases. The CDR3 has 14 amino acids. The CDR3 region is CASSATGVGEKLFF. In DNA form, the CDR3 reads TGTGCCAGTAGTGCAACAGGCGTTGGGGAAAAACTGTTTTTT.

As concerns this clone: The same CDR3 also results from other DNA sequences found in this sample. The chain carries TRBV12-3 or TRBV12-4 and TRBJ2-3; D uncertain. V lost 3 bases, J lost 1 base, and 5 bases lay in between. The CDR3 totals 13 residues. This CDR3 reads CASSLAGTDTQYF. Here the CDR3 DNA reads TGTGCCAGCAGTTTGGCTGGCACAGATACGCAGTATTTT.

V gene TRBV29-1 combines with J gene TRBJ2-7; 9 positions match TRBD2. The CDR3 totals 15 residues. J was trimmed by 0 bases and V by 7 bases; bases with no gene match: 10. In germline, CDR1 is SQVTM, CDR2 ANQGSEA. CDR3 DNA sequence: TGCAGCGGCAGATTGCGGGGGGGTTCCTCCTACGAGCAGTACTTC. Its translation: CSGRLRGGSSYEQYF.

The rearrangement uses TRBV18 and TRBJ2-3, with 9 bases that match TRBD2. Germline CDR1 KGHSH, CDR2 LQKENI. J was trimmed by 1 base and V by 1 base; bases with no gene match: 6. The CDR3 loop spans 17 amino acids. The CDR3 DNA sequence: TGTGCCAGCTCACCACGGCTAGCGGGACGTGGCACAGATACGCAGTATTTT. Translating it yields CASSPRLAGRGTDTQYF.

V usage is TRBV5-5 and J usage is TRBJ1-2; 9 positions agree with TRBD1. The CDR3 extends over 16 amino acids. J was trimmed by 0 bases and V by 4 bases; bases with no gene match: 7. Germline lookup yields CDR1 SGHKS and CDR2 YYEKEE (reference sequence). CDR3 amino acids: CASSIDRGRTNYGYTF. CDR3 coding DNA: TGTGCCAGCAGCATTGACAGGGGGAGAACTAACTATGGCTACACCTTC.

The gene calls are TRBV2 and TRBJ1-6; D perhaps matches TRBD1 (6 bases). The V end was cut by 5 bases, the J end by 7 bases, with 15 bases between. CDR3 size: 15 residues. Germline values: CDR1 SNHLY, CDR2 FYNNEI. In nucleotides, the CDR3 is TGTGCCAGCAGTACCCAGGGGCCGAGGAATTCACCCCTCCACTTT. It specifies CASSTQGPRNSPLHF. Supplemented by reference TRBV2 and TRBJ1-6, the full variable domain reads EPEVTQTPSHQVTQMGQEVILRCVPISNHLYFYWYRQILGQKVEFLVSFYNNEISEKSEIFDDQFSVERPDGSNFTLKIRSTKLEDSAMYFCASSTQGPRNSPLHFGNGTRLTVT.

The count of this clone is one. Within the sample, other DNA sequences also encode this same CDR3. The genes are TRBV19 and TRBJ1-5; 7 nucleotides line up with TRBD1. V lost 4 bases and J lost 5; bases outside the gene matches: 5. CDR3 length: 14 amino acids. Germline CDR1 reads LNHDA; CDR2 reads SQIVND (reference sequence). The CDR3, as DNA: TGTGCCAGTAGTAATAGACAGGGAGATCAGCCCCAGCATTTT. Translating gives CASSNRQGDQPQHF.

The V call is TRBV5-6, the J call TRBJ2-7, with 7 nucleotides matching TRBD1. The CDR3 consists of 17 residues. The V gene end was trimmed by 4 bases and the J gene end by 2 bases; junction bases not matched to a gene: 15. Per germline, CDR1 SGHDT and CDR2 YYEEEE. Here the CDR3 reads CASSPSVIGTETYEQYF. The DNA of the CDR3 is TGTGCCAGCAGCCCGAGTGTCATTGGGACAGAAACCTACGAGCAGTACTTC. The whole variable domain, filled in from reference TRBV5-6 and TRBJ2-7, reads DAGVTQSPTHLIKTRGQQVTLRCSPKSGHDTVSWYQQALGQGPQFIFQYYEEEERQRGNFPDRFSGHQFPNYSSELNVNALLLGDSALYLCASSPSVIGTETYEQYFGPGTRLTVT.

The chain is built from TRBV9 and TRBJ2-1; tentative D call: TRBD1 (5 bases). CDR3 length equals 14 residues. Germline CDR1 is SGDLS and CDR2 is YYNGEE. Trimming cost V 0 bases and J 12 bases, with 16 bases left between them. This CDR3 reads CASSVVGDHRSQFF. The DNA of the CDR3 is TGTGCCAGCAGCGTAGTAGGGGATCATCGATCGCAGTTCTTC.

The chain employs TRBV7-2 and TRBJ1-4; D uncertain. Trimming pared 0 bases from V and 8 bases from J, leaving 7 bases between. The CDR3 contains 13 residues. Germline assignment: CDR1 SGHTA and CDR2 FQGNSA. The CDR3 sequence is CASSLAGGEKLFF. The DNA of the CDR3 is TGTGCCAGCAGCTTAGCGGGAGGAGAAAAACTGTTTTTT.

The V gene is TRBV28, the J gene TRBJ1-5, with D maybe TRBD1 (5 bases). From germline, CDR1 is MDHEN and CDR2 SYDVKM. This CDR3 region has 15 residues. V lost 7 bases and J 5 bases, leaving 18 bases between the germline ends. The CDR3 loop is CASTLGQGGYQPQHF. Here the CDR3 DNA reads TGTGCCAGCACCCTAGGGCAGGGAGGGTATCAGCCCCAGCATTTT.

The chain recombines TRBV10-3 with TRBJ2-2; D might be TRBD1 (6 bases). V was shortened by 10 bases and J by 3 bases, with 6 bases between the two germline ends. Germline CDR1 ENHRY, CDR2 SYGVKD. This CDR3 has 11 amino acids. CDR3 sequence (DNA): TGTGCCACAGGGGACACCGGGGAGCTGTTTTTT. Its translation: CATGDTGELFF.

The CDR3 sequence: CATSDARGPAVYGYTF. The DNA for the CDR3 is TGTGCCACCAGTGATGCCAGGGGGCCCGCTGTATACGGCTACACCTTC. The chain is built from TRBV24-1 and TRBJ1-2, with 8 bases fitting TRBD1. V shed 3 bases and J 8 bases; nucleotides not matched to a gene: 13. The CDR3 runs 16 residues. Germline CDR1 and CDR2: KGHDR and SFDVKD.

The table lists this clone with a count of one. J is TRBJ2-7 and V is TRBV3-1 (or the pseudogene TRBV3-2); D is possibly TRBD1 (5 bases). Germline lookup yields CDR1 LGHDT and CDR2 YNNKEL (reference sequence). V was clipped by 4 bases and J by 7 bases, with 8 bases between them. The CDR3 is 11 amino acids. CDR3 residues: CASSPGMEQYF. The CDR3 bases are TGTGCCAGCAGCCCAGGGATGGAGCAGTACTTC.

The rearrangement uses TRBV28 and TRBJ2-4; 8 nucleotides align to TRBD2. V trimming: 2 bases; J trimming: 6 bases; junction bases outside the gene matches: 3. Germline CDR1 is MDHEN and CDR2 is SYDVKM. The CDR3 consists of 14 residues. Here the CDR3 DNA reads TGTGCCAGCAGTTTACGGACTAGCCCAAACATTCAGTACTTC. Translation gives CASSLRTSPNIQYF.

The V call is TRBV5-1, the J call TRBJ2-5; the match to TRBD1 covers 8 bases. V was clipped by 3 bases and J by 5 bases; unmatched bases: 9. The CDR3 has 15 residues. The V gene's germline CDR1 is SGHRS and CDR2 YFSETQ. The CDR3 bases are TGCGCCAGCAGCTCCTCTAGGACAGGGAGGGAGACCCAGTACTTC. The encoded protein is CASSSSRTGRETQYF.

The V and J genes are TRBV2 and TRBJ1-4, with TRBD1 matching over 9 bases. Trimming took 6 bases from V and 7 from J; bases not matched to a gene: 9. Germline assignment: CDR1 SNHLY and CDR2 FYNNEI. The CDR3 runs to 15 residues. The CDR3 DNA reads as TGTGCCAGCAGGGGGTGGGACAGGGATTCTGAAAAACTGTTTTTT. Protein: CASRGWDRDSEKLFF.

V gene TRBV14 combines with J gene TRBJ2-7; weak D call: TRBD2 (6 bases). Germline-derived CDR1 and CDR2 are SGHDN and FVKESK. CDR3 size: 14 residues. The V gene lost 1 base and the J gene lost 4 bases, with 11 bases spanning the gap. In DNA form, the CDR3 reads TGTGCCAGCAGCCAAGTAAATAGCGGATACGAGCAGTACTTC. This gives the protein CASSQVNSGYEQYF.

This chain links TRBV3-1 (or the pseudogene TRBV3-2) with TRBJ2-3, with D maybe TRBD2 (7 bases). The V gene lost 0 bases and the J gene lost 4 bases, with 17 bases spanning the gap. The CDR3 totals 17 residues. CDR1 is LGHDT, CDR2 YNNKEL, per germline (reference sequence). CDR3 nucleotide sequence: TGTGCCAGCAGCCAAGATCTTGCGGGGGCTCGGTCAGATACGCAGTATTTT. It specifies CASSQDLAGARSDTQYF.

The chain links TRBV6-5 to TRBJ1-1, with 7 bases lining up with TRBD1. The CDR3 sequence is 15 residues long. V shed 5 bases and J 5 bases; nucleotides not matched to a gene: 11. Germline V gene sequence: CDR1 MNHEY, CDR2 SVGAGI. The CDR3 here is CASSRTTGFGTEAFF. CDR3 DNA sequence: TGTGCCAGCAGTCGTACGACAGGGTTTGGGACTGAAGCTTTCTTT.

This chain uses TRBV24-1 with TRBJ1-4, with D tentatively TRBD1 (5 bases). CDR1 KGHDR and CDR2 SFDVKD come from the germline V gene. Trimming pared 7 bases from V and 8 bases from J, leaving 10 bases between. This CDR3 comprises 12 residues. The CDR3 DNA reads TGTGCCACCAGCAGGGATCGAGAAAAACTGTTTTTT. Protein sequence: CATSRDREKLFF.

The chain combines TRBV19 with TRBJ1-5, with D hard to call. V lost 5 bases, J lost 4 bases, and 9 bases lay in between. The germline V gene has CDR1 LNHDA and CDR2 SQIVND (reference sequence). This CDR3 is 13 amino acids long. Here the CDR3 reads CASSVTSNQPQHF. In DNA form, the CDR3 reads TGTGCCAGTAGTGTGACATCGAATCAGCCCCAGCATTTT. The full variable domain, with the rest looked up from reference TRBV19 and TRBJ1-5, is DGGITQSPKYLFRKEGQNVTLSCEQNLNHDAMYWYRQDPGQGLRLIYYSQIVNDFQKGDIAEGYSVSREKKESFPLTVTSAQKNPTAFYLCASSVTSNQPQHFGDGTRLSIL.

The chain links TRBV6-5 to TRBJ1-3; D remains ambiguous. V was clipped by 7 bases and J by 1 base, with 8 bases between them. CDR1 and CDR2 from the germline V gene are MNHEY and SVGAGI. CDR3 length: 13 amino acids. The CDR3 coding sequence is TGTGCCAGCAAAAACTTATCTGGAAACACCATATATTTT. Its translation: CASKNLSGNTIYF.

CDR3 amino acids: CASSQERTDTQYF. The CDR3 nucleotides are TGCGCCAGCAGCCAAGAGAGAACAGATACGCAGTATTTT. This rearrangement joins TRBV4-3 to TRBJ2-3; D unclear. From germline, CDR1 is LGHNA and CDR2 YSLEER. V lost 0 bases and J lost 3, with 4 bases in between. The CDR3 runs 13 residues.

V gene TRBV4-2 combines with J gene TRBJ2-1; D is perhaps TRBD2 (6 bases). Trimming stripped 4 bases from V and 4 bases from J, with 23 bases between. CDR1 and CDR2 from the germline V gene are LGHNA and YNFKEQ. The CDR3 extends over 18 amino acids. The CDR3 nucleotides read TGTGCCAGCAGCCCAAGGCTCTTCGGCGGGGTGTTATACAATGAGCAGTTCTTC. Translation: CASSPRLFGGVLYNEQFF.